The 17 T cell receptor beta chains below come from one sample, sequenced in a study of response to subunit inactivated influenza vaccine. TCRdb independently ran MiXCR on the RT-PCR reads; one entry per CDR3 protein. This table holds 650,000 to 700,000 distinct CDR3 sequences, about 15% found once. This specimen was PBMCs from blood, taken about 11 days after vaccination. The origin of the receptors is a man between 50 and 59 years old who received an inactivated influenza vaccine.

This clonotype occurred once. The chain links TRBV7-6 to TRBJ2-1, with a tentative D call TRBD2 (5 bases). The CDR3 runs to 15 residues. Deletions cut 5 bases from V and 3 bases from J, with 14 bases between. Germline loops: CDR1 SGHVS, CDR2 FNYEAQ. CDR3 in DNA: TGTGCCAGCAGCCGGGAAACTGGTAACTACAATGAGCAGTTCTTC. The encoded protein is CASSRETGNYNEQFF.

This clonotype was observed at least ten times. An end of the junction differs from the germline gene, which may be a read error. The chain uses TRBV3-1 and TRBJ1-1, with D possibly matching TRBD1 (6 bases). Germline values: CDR1 LGHDT, CDR2 YNNKEL (reference sequence). There are 14 residues in the CDR3. This chain's CDR3 is CASSQGQMNTEAFF. The CDR3 bases are TGCGCCAGCAGCCAGGGACAAATGAACACTGAAGCTTTCTTT.

This clonotype was seen a handful of times. The J gene is TRBJ1-1, the V gene TRBV4-2; the match to TRBD1 covers 10 bases. Per germline, CDR1 LGHNA and CDR2 YNFKEQ. J lost 1 base, V lost 1 base, and 9 bases had no gene match. This CDR3 has 18 amino acids. CDR3 DNA: TGTGCCAGCAGCCAAGGCCCGGGACAGGGGATCCAGAACACTGAAGCTTTCTTT. This gives the protein CASSQGPGQGIQNTEAFF.

This clonotype came up a few times. This rearrangement joins TRBV29-1 to TRBJ1-5; no clear D. Germline lookup yields CDR1 SQVTM and CDR2 ANQGSEA. This CDR3 region has 13 residues. V shed 2 bases and J shed 0 bases, with 5 bases lying between them. The CDR3 DNA sequence: TGCAGCGTTGAACTAGGTAGCAATCAGCCCCAGCATTTT. This gives the protein CSVELGSNQPQHF.

The chain carries TRBV7-9 and TRBJ2-7; D not certain. The CDR3 loop spans 12 amino acids. V dropped 2 bases and J dropped 5 bases, with 7 bases sitting between them. The germline V gene has CDR1 SEHNR and CDR2 FQNEAQ (reference sequence). The DNA of the CDR3 is TGTGCCAGCAGCTTACGGGCCAACGAGCAGTACTTC. Amino acid sequence: CASSLRANEQYF. Full variable domain (outside the CDR3, taken from reference TRBV7-9 and TRBJ2-7): DTGVSQNPRHKITKRGQNVTFRCDPISEHNRLYWYRQTLGQGPEFLTYFQNEAQLEKSRLLSDRFSAERPKGSFSTLEIQRTEQGDSAMYLCASSLRANEQYFGPGTRLTVT.

The V and J genes are TRBV18 and TRBJ2-1; 11 bases match TRBD2. CDR3 size: 15 residues. V trimming: 6 bases; J trimming: 4 bases; junction bases outside the gene matches: 5. Per the germline V gene, CDR1 is KGHSH and CDR2 is LQKENI. This CDR3 is CASSASGRMYNEQFF. Written as DNA, the CDR3 is TGTGCCAGCTCCGCTAGCGGGAGGATGTACAATGAGCAGTTCTTC.

This clonotype was found many times. The rearrangement joins TRBV7-9 to TRBJ1-2; a possible D gene is TRBD1 (6 bases). Per the germline V gene, CDR1 is SEHNR and CDR2 is FQNEAQ (reference sequence). Deletions cut 3 bases from V and 2 bases from J, with 7 bases between. CDR3 length: 13 residues. Here the CDR3 reads CASSFGQNYGYTF. As DNA, the CDR3 is TGTGCCAGCAGCTTCGGACAGAACTATGGCTACACCTTC.

This clonotype was counted only a few times. The V gene is TRBV20-1, the J gene TRBJ1-1; D is unresolved. Germline V gene lookup returns CDR1 DFQATT and CDR2 SNEGSKA (reference sequence). Trimming removed 0 bases at V and 4 bases at J, with 9 bases between. This CDR3 is built from 13 residues. The CDR3 protein is CSARDGGITEAFF. The CDR3 DNA reads as TGCAGTGCTAGAGATGGTGGGATCACTGAAGCTTTCTTT.

There are a few counts of this clonotype. This chain connects TRBV25-1 to TRBJ2-2, with unresolved D. The CDR3 extends over 15 amino acids. The germline V gene encodes CDR1 MGHDK and CDR2 SYGVNS. Trimming stripped 3 bases from V and 6 bases from J, with 14 bases between. CDR3 protein: CASSDAVRVSGELFF. The CDR3, as DNA: TGTGCCAGCAGTGATGCAGTTAGGGTTTCCGGGGAGCTGTTTTTT.

Only a few counts were recorded for this clonotype. The CDR3 DNA sequence: TGCGCCAGCAGTGAGGGGACAGGCGAAGCTTTCTTT. This gives the protein CASSEGTGEAFF. The chain joins TRBV10-1 to TRBJ1-1; 8 bases align to TRBD1. Germline V CDR1 and CDR2: WNHNN, SYGVQD (reference sequence). This CDR3 spans 12 amino acids. V shed 2 bases and J 8 bases; nucleotides not matched to a gene: 1.

The table lists this clonotype with many counts. This rearrangement joins TRBV29-1 to TRBJ2-5; D is unresolved. The length of the CDR3 is 13 residues. With 4 bases removed from V and 2 bases from J, the gap between germline ends came to 11 bases. Looked up from germline, CDR1 is SQVTM and CDR2 is ANQGSEA. CDR3 protein: CSVAQVRQETQYF. In nucleotides, the CDR3 is TGCAGCGTTGCCCAGGTTCGGCAAGAGACCCAGTACTTC. The whole variable domain, remainder taken from reference TRBV29-1 and TRBJ2-5, is SAVISQKPSRDICQRGTSLTIQCQVDSQVTMMFWYRQQPGQSLTLIATANQGSEATYESGFVIDKFPISRPNLTFSTLTVSNMSPEDSSIYLCSVAQVRQETQYFGPGTRLLVL.

This clonotype has a handful of counts. The rearrangement uses TRBV20-1 and TRBJ2-5; TRBD2 matches at 7 bases. The CDR3 runs to 14 residues. V shed 4 bases, J shed 1 base, and the junction held 6 bases outside the gene matches. The V gene's germline CDR1 is DFQATT and CDR2 SNEGSKA (reference sequence). The chain's CDR3 is CSANPPGGQETQYF. The DNA for the CDR3 is TGCAGTGCTAACCCCCCGGGGGGCCAAGAGACCCAGTACTTC.

This clonotype came up a few times. The rearrangement links TRBV5-1 to TRBJ1-2; D is perhaps TRBD1 (6 bases). The germline V gene encodes CDR1 SGHRS and CDR2 YFSETQ. V lost 3 bases and J lost 5, with 8 bases in between. This CDR3 has 12 amino acids. The CDR3 is CASSSGQYGYTF. The CDR3 region has the DNA TGCGCCAGCAGCTCGGGACAATATGGCTACACCTTC.

This rearrangement joins TRBV7-8 to TRBJ2-3, with D unresolved. Per germline, CDR1 SGHVS and CDR2 FQNEAQ. The CDR3 loop spans 15 amino acids. V was pared by 2 bases and J by 2 bases, with 11 bases between. The CDR3: CASSLFGRNTDTQYF. The CDR3 DNA reads as TGTGCCAGCAGCTTATTTGGGCGGAACACAGATACGCAGTATTTT.

In its sample, this clonotype was seen a few times. J is TRBJ2-2 and V is TRBV7-9; D gene uncertain. Looked up from germline, CDR1 is SEHNR and CDR2 is FQNEAQ (reference sequence). V was cut by 1 base and J by 2 bases, with 8 bases left in between. The CDR3 is 15 amino acids. The CDR3 region is CASSLGWDNTGELFF. The CDR3 bases are TGTGCCAGCAGCTTAGGTTGGGATAACACCGGGGAGCTGTTTTTT.

The chain joins TRBV20-1 to TRBJ2-1, with a possible D match to TRBD1 (5 bases). This CDR3 contains 12 residues. V lost 1 base to trimming and J lost 10 bases, with 11 bases between them. CDR1 and CDR2 from the germline V gene are DFQATT and SNEGSKA (reference sequence). CDR3 loop: CSARGGGAEQFF. The DNA of the CDR3 is TGCAGTGCTAGAGGGGGTGGGGCCGAGCAGTTCTTC.

This clonotype was observed a handful of times. V gene TRBV7-8 combines with J gene TRBJ2-5; 14 nucleotides align to TRBD2. There are 20 residues in the CDR3. Germline loops: CDR1 SGHVS, CDR2 FQNEAQ. V was clipped by 2 bases and J by 3 bases; unmatched bases: 14. The CDR3 DNA reads TGTGCCAGCAGCTTACCTGACTATCGGGGACTAGCGGGGGATGAAGAGACCCAGTACTTC. This codes for CASSLPDYRGLAGDEETQYF.